This T cell receptor beta chain was retrieved from a study of T cell repertoires in cytomegalovirus infection. Study background: It can be stated that public TCR beta signatures indicated CMV infection as well as a matching HLA type.

TCRdb re-called the reads with MiXCR, one entry per CDR3 protein. The data show 57,000 or so distinct CDR3 sequences, 33% seen once. J was trimmed by 2 bases and V by 10 bases; bases with no gene match: 16. CDR1 and CDR2 from the germline V gene are SNHLY and FYNNEI. CDR3 length: 17 residues. Study findings and constraints: The study found HLA-C-restricted CMV-specific TCR beta clonotypes dominating the ex vivo response. Totalled public TCR beta family frequency picked out people who carried CMV plus the relevant HLA.

Concerning this clonotype: Its antigen is unidentified.

Sequenced material: PBMCs, sequenced either directly or after in vitro stimulation (not recorded which). The chain carries TRBV2 and TRBJ2-1, with 8 nucleotides matching TRBD1. The source is a human donor in good health (CMV status not recorded). Some clones in this sample may be carry-over from other donors' samples. The CDR3 sequence: CATKLEPGTGTYNEQFF. For the CDR3, the DNA is TGTGCCACCAAACTAGAACCCGGGACAGGAACCTACAATGAGCAGTTCTTC.